The sequence of this T cell receptor beta chain was determined in a study of blood T cell repertoires in COVID-19. The ends were cut back, 0 bases at V and 3 bases at J, with 11 bases in the middle. This CDR3 contains 15 residues. Germline-derived CDR1 and CDR2 are MNHNS and SASEGT. Methods used by the authors: Cell counts per sample came from amplifying reference gene primers. The table came from immunoSEQ multiplex PCR; TCRdb's copy has only in-frame clones and leaves some out. V, J and clone size reflect that table, while D and trimming were determined from the DNA. The table records 25,000 to 35,000 clones, roughly nine tenths of them present only once.

Sequenced material: peripheral blood. The V call is TRBV6-1, the J call TRBJ1-2, with D unclear. The TCR comes from a human donor with active COVID-19. The donor label of this sample is uncertain. The CDR3 loop reads CASSEAPAEHYGYTF. The CDR3 DNA follows: TGTGCCAGCAGTGAAGCGCCTGCAGAACACTATGGCTACACCTTC.